This T cell receptor beta chain emerged from a study of CD8 T cells in Susac syndrome. From blood CD8+ and CD4+ T cells, TCR beta sequences were generated. The authors negatively isolated CD8+ and CD4+ T cells and FACS-enriched TEMRA cells. The CDR3 runs to 16 residues. The germline V gene encodes CDR1 MGHRA and CDR2 YSYEKL. Trimming stripped 3 bases from V and 0 bases from J, with 15 bases between. With random hexamers, reverse transcription was performed on about 0.45 to 1 ug of RNA. One entry per CDR3 protein, called by TCRdb with MiXCR from the immunoSEQ multiplex PCR reads. The sample includes 100,000 or so distinct CDR3 sequences, around 94% of them seen just once.

The sample was CD4+ T cells from PBMCs. The receptor was isolated from a human donor with Susac syndrome. The rearrangement joins TRBV4-1 to TRBJ2-7, with D possibly TRBD2 on 6 matching bases. CDR3: CASSQAVGGYSYEQYF. The DNA for the CDR3 is TGCGCCAGCAGCCAGGCCGTGGGGGGTTACTCCTACGAGCAGTACTTC.